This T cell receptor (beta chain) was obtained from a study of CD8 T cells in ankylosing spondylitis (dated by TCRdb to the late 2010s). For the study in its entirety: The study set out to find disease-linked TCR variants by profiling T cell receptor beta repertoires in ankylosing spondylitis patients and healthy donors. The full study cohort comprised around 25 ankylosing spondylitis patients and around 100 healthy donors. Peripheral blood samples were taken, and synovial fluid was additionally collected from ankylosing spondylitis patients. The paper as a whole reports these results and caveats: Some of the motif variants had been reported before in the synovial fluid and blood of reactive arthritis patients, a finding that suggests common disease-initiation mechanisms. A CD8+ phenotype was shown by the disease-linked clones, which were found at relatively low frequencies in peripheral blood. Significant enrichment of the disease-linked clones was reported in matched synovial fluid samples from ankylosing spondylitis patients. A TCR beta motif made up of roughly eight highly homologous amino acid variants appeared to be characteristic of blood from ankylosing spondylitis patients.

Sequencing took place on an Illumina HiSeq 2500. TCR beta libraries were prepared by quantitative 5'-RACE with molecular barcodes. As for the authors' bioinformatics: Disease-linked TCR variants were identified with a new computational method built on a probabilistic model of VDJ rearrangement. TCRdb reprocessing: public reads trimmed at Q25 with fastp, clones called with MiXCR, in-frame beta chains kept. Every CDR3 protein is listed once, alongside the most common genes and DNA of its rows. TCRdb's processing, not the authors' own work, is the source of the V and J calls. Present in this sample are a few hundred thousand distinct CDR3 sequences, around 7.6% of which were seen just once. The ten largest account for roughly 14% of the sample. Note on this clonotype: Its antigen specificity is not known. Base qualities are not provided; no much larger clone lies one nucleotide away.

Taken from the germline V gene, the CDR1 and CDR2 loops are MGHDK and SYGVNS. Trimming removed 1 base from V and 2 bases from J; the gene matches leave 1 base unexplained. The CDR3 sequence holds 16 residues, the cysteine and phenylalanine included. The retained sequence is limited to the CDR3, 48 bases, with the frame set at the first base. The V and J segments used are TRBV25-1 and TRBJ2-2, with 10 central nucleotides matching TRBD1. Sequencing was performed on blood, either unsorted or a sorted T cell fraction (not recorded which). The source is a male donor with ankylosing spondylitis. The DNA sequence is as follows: TGTGCCAGCAGTGAATGGACAGGGGGAAACACCGGGGAGCTGTTTTTT. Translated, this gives CASSEWTGGNTGELFF. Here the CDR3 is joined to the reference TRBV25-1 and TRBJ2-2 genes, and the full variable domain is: EADIYQTPRYLVIGTGKKITLECSQTMGHDKMYWYQQDPGMELHLIHYSYGVNSTEKGDLSSESTVSRIRTEHFPLTLESARPSHTSQYLCASSEWTGGNTGELFFGEGSRLTVL.